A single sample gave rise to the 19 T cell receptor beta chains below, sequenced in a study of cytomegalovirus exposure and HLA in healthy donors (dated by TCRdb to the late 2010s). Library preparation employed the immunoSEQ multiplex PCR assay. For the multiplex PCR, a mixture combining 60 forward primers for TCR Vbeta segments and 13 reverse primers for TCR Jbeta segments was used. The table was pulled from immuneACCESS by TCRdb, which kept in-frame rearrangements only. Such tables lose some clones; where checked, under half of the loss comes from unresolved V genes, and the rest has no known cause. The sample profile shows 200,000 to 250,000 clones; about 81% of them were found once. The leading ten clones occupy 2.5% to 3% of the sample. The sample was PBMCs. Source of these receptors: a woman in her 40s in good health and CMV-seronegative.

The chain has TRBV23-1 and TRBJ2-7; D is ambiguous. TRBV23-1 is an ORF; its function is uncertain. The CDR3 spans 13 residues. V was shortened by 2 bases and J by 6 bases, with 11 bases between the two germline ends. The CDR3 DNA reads TGCGCCAGCAGTCAACCTCGGTCGTGCGAGCAGTACTTC. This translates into CASSQPRSCEQYF.

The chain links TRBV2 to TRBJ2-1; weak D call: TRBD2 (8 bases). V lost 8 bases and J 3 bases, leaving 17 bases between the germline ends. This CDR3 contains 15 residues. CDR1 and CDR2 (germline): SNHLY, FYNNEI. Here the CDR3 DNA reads TGTGCCAGCCGGGAGGGACAGAGTCTCTACAATGAGCAGTTCTTC. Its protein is CASREGQSLYNEQFF.

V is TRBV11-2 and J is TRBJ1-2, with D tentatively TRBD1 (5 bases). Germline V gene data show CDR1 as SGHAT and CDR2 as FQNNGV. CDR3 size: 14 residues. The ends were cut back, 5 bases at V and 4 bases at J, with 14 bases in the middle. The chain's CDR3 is CASSPQGPGYGYTF. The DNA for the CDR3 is TGTGCCAGCAGCCCGCAGGGCCCCGGCTATGGCTACACCTTC.

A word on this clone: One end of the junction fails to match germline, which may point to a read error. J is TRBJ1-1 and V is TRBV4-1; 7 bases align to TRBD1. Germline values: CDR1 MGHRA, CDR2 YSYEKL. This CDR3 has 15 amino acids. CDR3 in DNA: TGTGCCAGCAGCCATCGTGACAGGGACGGCACTGAAGCTTTCTTT. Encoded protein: CASSHRDRDGTEAFF.

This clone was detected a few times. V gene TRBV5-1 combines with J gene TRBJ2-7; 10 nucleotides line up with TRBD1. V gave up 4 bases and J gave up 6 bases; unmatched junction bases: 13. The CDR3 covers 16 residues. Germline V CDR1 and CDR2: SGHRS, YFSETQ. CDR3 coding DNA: TGCGCCAGCAGCCCCTGGGTGGGACAGGGGTTTGGCGAGCAGTACTTC. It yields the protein CASSPWVGQGFGEQYF.

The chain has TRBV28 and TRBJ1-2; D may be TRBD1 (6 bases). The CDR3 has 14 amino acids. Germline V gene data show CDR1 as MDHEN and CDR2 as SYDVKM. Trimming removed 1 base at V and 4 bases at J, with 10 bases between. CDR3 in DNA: TGTGCCAGCAGTTTATCAGGACAGATCTATGGCTACACCTTC. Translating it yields CASSLSGQIYGYTF.

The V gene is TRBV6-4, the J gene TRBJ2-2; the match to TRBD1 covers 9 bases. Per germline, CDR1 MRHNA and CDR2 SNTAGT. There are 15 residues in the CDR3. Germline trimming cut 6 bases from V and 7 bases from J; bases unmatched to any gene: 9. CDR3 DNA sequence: TGTGCCAGCAGCCCCGACAGGGGGGTGAACGGGGAGCTGTTTTTT. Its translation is CASSPDRGVNGELFF.

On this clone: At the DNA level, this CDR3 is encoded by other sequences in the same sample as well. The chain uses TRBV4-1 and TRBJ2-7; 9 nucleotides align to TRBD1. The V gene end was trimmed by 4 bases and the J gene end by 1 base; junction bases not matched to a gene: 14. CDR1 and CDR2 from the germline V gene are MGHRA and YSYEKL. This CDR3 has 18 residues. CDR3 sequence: CASSLLYSGTGISYEQYF. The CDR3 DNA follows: TGCGCCAGCAGCCTTCTTTACTCTGGGACAGGGATTTCCTACGAGCAGTACTTC.

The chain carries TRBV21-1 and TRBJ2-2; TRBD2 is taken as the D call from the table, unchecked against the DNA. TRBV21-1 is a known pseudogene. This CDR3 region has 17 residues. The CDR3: CASSNYGGGPTTGELFF. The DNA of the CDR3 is TGTGCCAGCAGCAATTACGGCGGGGGACCGACCACCGGGGAGCTGTTTTTT.

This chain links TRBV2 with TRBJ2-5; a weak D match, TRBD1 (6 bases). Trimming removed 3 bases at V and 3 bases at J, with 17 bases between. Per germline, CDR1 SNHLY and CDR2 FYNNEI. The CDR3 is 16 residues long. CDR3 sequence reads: CASSEALRGIEETQYF. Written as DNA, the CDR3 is TGTGCCAGCAGTGAGGCCCTCAGGGGCATCGAAGAGACCCAGTACTTC.

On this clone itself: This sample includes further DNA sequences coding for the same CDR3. As DNA, the CDR3 is TGTGCCAGCTCACCAGTTACAGGGAACACTGAAGCTTTCTTT. Residues: CASSPVTGNTEAFF. V is TRBV18 and J is TRBJ1-1; TRBD1 might be the D (5 bases). In germline, CDR1 is KGHSH, CDR2 LQKENI. This CDR3 has 14 amino acids. V was cut by 2 bases and J by 1 base, with 8 bases left in between.

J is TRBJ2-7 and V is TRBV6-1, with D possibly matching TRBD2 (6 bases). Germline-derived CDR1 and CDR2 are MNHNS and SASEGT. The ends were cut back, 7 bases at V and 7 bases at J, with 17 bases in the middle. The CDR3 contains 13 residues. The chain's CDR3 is CASIRSGSKEQYF. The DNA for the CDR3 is TGTGCCAGCATCCGTAGCGGATCGAAAGAGCAGTACTTC.

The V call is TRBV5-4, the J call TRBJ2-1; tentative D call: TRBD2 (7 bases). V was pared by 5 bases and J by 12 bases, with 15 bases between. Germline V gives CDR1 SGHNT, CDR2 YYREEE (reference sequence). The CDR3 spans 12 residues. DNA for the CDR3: TGTGCCAGCAGACCGACAGGCGGGAGGCAGTTCTTC. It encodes CASRPTGGRQFF.

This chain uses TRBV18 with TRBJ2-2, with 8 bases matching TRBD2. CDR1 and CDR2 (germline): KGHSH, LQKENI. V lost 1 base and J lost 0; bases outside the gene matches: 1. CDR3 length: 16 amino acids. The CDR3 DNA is TGTGCCAGCTCACCACGAGCGGGGGCGAACACCGGGGAGCTGTTTTTT. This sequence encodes CASSPRAGANTGELFF.

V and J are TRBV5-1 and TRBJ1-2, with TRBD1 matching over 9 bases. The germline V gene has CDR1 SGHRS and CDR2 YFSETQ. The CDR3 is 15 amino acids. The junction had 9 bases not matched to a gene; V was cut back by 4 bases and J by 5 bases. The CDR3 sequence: CASSGTDRGSYGYTF. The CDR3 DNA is TGCGCCAGCAGCGGGACGGACAGGGGATCTTATGGCTACACCTTC. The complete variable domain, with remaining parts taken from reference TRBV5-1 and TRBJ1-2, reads KAGVTQTPRYLIKTRGQQVTLSCSPISGHRSVSWYQQTPGQGLQFLFEYFSETQRNKGNFPGRFSGRQFSNSRSEMNVSTLELGDSALYLCASSGTDRGSYGYTFGSGTRLTVV.

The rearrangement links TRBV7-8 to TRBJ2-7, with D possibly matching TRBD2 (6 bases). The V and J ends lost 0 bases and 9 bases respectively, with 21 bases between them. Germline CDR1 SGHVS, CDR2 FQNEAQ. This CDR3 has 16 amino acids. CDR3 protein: CASSLARSSEVSMQYF. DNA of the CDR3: TGTGCCAGCAGCTTAGCGCGGTCTAGCGAGGTATCGATGCAGTACTTC.

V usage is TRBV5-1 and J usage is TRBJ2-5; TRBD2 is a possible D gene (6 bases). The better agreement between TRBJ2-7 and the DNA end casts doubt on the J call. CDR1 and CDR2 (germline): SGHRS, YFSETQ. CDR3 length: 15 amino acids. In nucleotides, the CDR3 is TGCGCCAGCAGCTTGGATACGGTAATCGGGAGCGAGCAGTACTTC. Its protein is CASSLDTVIGSEQYF.

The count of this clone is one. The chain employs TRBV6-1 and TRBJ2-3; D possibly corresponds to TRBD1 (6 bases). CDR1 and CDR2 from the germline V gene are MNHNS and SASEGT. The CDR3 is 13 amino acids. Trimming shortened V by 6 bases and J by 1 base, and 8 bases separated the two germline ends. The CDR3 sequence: CASRGAGTDTQYF. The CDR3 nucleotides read TGTGCCAGCAGGGGGGCGGGCACAGATACGCAGTATTTT.

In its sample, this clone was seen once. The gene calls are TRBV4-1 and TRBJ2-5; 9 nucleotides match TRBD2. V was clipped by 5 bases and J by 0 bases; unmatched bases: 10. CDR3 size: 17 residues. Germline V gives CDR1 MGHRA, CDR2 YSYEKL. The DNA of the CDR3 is TGCGCCAGCAGCGCCCCCCCGGGACTAGCCGACCAAGAGACCCAGTACTTC. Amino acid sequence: CASSAPPGLADQETQYF.